This TCR beta chain was found in a study of cytomegalovirus exposure and HLA in healthy donors. At the level of the study: From donors who were HLA-typed, an early data release held approximately 80 million unique TCRs. Genotyping showed 81% of fewer than 500 donors falling in the Caucasian-associated ancestry cluster. Study-level results: Overall, around 150 TCR beta chains were annotated as cytomegalovirus-associated. Analyzed later, association rates of TCRs varied across HLA loci, with DRB1 most and HLA-C fewest.

In the case of this clone: Its antigen remains unknown.

Primers included in the PCR were 60 Vbeta and 13 Jbeta primers. Sequenced by immunoSEQ multiplex PCR; TCRdb stores in-frame clones only, minus some. Of approximately 160,000 clones in the sample, about four fifths are singletons; the top ten hold approximately 1.5%. The germline V gene encodes CDR1 SGDLS and CDR2 YYNGEE. The V end lost 2 bases, the J end lost 5 bases, and 10 bases lay between the germline ends. This CDR3 comprises 13 residues. J is TRBJ1-1 and V is TRBV9; no reliable D call. This receptor was taken from a male donor in good health and CMV-seronegative. Sample: PBMCs. CDR3: CASSVGSGTEAFF. The CDR3 coding sequence is TGTGCCAGCAGCGTTGGATCGGGAACTGAAGCTTTCTTT.